The 27 T cell receptor beta chains in this list originate from one sample, sequenced in a study of T-cell memory formation after mild COVID-19. TCRdb re-called the 5' RACE reads with MiXCR, one entry per CDR3 protein. Of more than 300,000 distinct CDR3 sequences detected, around 15% appear once; the ten largest clones hold approximately 22%. The specimen was PBMCs or a T cell subset sorted from them (not recorded which). These receptors all come from a man between 18 and 29 years old who had mild COVID-19 (a few samples of this study predate the infection). Cell type and time point are not known.

Only a few counts were recorded for this clonotype. The V and J genes are TRBV5-1 and TRBJ2-1; the match to TRBD2 covers 10 bases. V lost 2 bases, J lost 7 bases, and 6 bases stayed unmatched. CDR1 is SGHRS, CDR2 YFSETQ, per germline. This CDR3 is 15 amino acids long. This chain's CDR3 is CASSFERGGRNEQFF. In DNA, the CDR3 is TGCGCCAGCAGCTTTGAGCGGGGGGGCCGTAATGAGCAGTTCTTC. Drawing the rest from reference TRBV5-1 and TRBJ2-1, the complete variable domain is KAGVTQTPRYLIKTRGQQVTLSCSPISGHRSVSWYQQTPGQGLQFLFEYFSETQRNKGNFPGRFSGRQFSNSRSEMNVSTLELGDSALYLCASSFERGGRNEQFFGPGTRLTVL.

At least ten counts were recorded for this clonotype. The junction shows a germline mismatch at one end, possibly a read error. The gene calls are TRBV5-6 and TRBJ2-5; the match to TRBD2 covers 7 bases. Germline CDR1 SGHDT, CDR2 YYEEEE. CDR3 length: 14 amino acids. This CDR3 is CASSLSGDQETQYF. The CDR3 DNA reads TGTGCCAGCAGCTTGAGCGGGGACCAGGAGACCCAGTACTTC.

This clonotype was found a few times. The chain combines TRBV7-2 with TRBJ1-2, with 9 bases matching TRBD1. Per germline, CDR1 SGHTA and CDR2 FQGNSA. The CDR3 extends over 15 amino acids. J gave up 4 bases and V 5 bases, and 8 bases lay outside the gene matches. CDR3: CASSDRTGALYGYTF. For the CDR3, the DNA is TGTGCCAGCAGCGACCGGACAGGGGCTCTCTATGGCTACACCTTC.

Only a few counts were recorded for this clonotype. V usage is TRBV20-1 and J usage is TRBJ2-7; 7 nucleotides match TRBD1. The germline V gene encodes CDR1 DFQATT and CDR2 SNEGSKA (reference sequence). V lost 3 bases and J lost 1; bases outside the gene matches: 3. The CDR3 has 13 residues. The CDR3 sequence: CSARTGMSYEQYF. The CDR3 DNA reads TGCAGTGCTAGGACAGGGATGTCCTACGAGCAGTACTTC.

The chain uses TRBV7-2 and TRBJ2-5; 7 positions agree with TRBD2. J gave up 3 bases and V 8 bases, and 6 bases lay outside the gene matches. CDR1 and CDR2 (germline): SGHTA, FQGNSA. The CDR3 contains 13 residues. The CDR3 is CASDAGVEETQYF. The CDR3 nucleotides are TGTGCCAGCGACGCGGGGGTCGAAGAGACCCAGTACTTC.

This chain joins TRBV4-2 and TRBJ2-7; D may be TRBD2 (6 bases). CDR3 length equals 16 residues. The V and J ends lost 4 bases and 3 bases respectively, with 19 bases between them. In germline, CDR1 is LGHNA, CDR2 YNFKEQ. The CDR3 nucleotides are TGTGCCAGCAGCCTTAGCGGATCCGGGCCGATCTACGAGCAGTACTTC. This gives the protein CASSLSGSGPIYEQYF.

The rearrangement joins TRBV6-5 to TRBJ1-3; D gene uncertain. Trimming pared 0 bases from V and 0 bases from J, leaving 12 bases between. The germline CDR1 and CDR2 sequences are MNHEY and SVGAGI. This CDR3 has 17 residues. The CDR3 is CASSYSPLQSSGNTIYF. The CDR3 DNA is TGTGCCAGCAGTTACTCACCCTTACAGAGCTCTGGAAACACCATATATTTT.

This sequence joins TRBV30 and TRBJ2-2, with a possible D match to TRBD2 (5 bases). CDR3 length equals 15 residues. Germline loops: CDR1 GTSNPN, CDR2 SVGIG (reference sequence). Trimming left V 0 bases short and J 6 bases short, with 14 bases between. The CDR3, as DNA: TGTGCCTGGAGTGTACGGGGTTCTGTCGCCGGGGAGCTGTTTTTT. As protein: CAWSVRGSVAGELFF.

This clonotype was counted between two and nine times. The gene calls are TRBV12-5 and TRBJ1-2; TRBD1 matches at 9 bases. The CDR3 is 13 residues long. The junction had 7 bases not matched to a gene; V was cut back by 6 bases and J by 8 bases. Per germline, CDR1 LGHNT and CDR2 FRNRAP. CDR3 nucleotides: TGTGCTAGTGGATCCGGGACAGGGTGGGGCTACACCTTC. This encodes CASGSGTGWGYTF.

The sample holds a few counts of this clonotype. CDR3 sequence reads: CASSWALAGAGDTQYF. The DNA for the CDR3 is TGTGCCAGCAGTTGGGCACTAGCGGGGGCGGGAGATACGCAGTATTTT. V gene TRBV6-6 combines with J gene TRBJ2-3; TRBD2 aligns across 11 bases. Germline loops: CDR1 MNHNY, CDR2 SVGAGI (reference sequence). The CDR3 sequence is 16 residues long. V trimming: 4 bases; J trimming: 5 bases; junction bases outside the gene matches: 8.

CDR3 sequence (DNA): TGTGCCAGCAGTCCAGGGCCCTCCTTCTACGAGCAGTACTTC. Translation: CASSPGPSFYEQYF. V usage is TRBV27 and J usage is TRBJ2-7; TRBD1 might be the D (5 bases). V was shortened by 5 bases and J by 3 bases, with 14 bases between the two germline ends. This CDR3 spans 14 amino acids. Germline V gene data show CDR1 as MNHEY and CDR2 as SMNVEV (reference sequence).

This clonotype was observed a single time. This chain uses TRBV6-5 with TRBJ1-4; D gene unclear. Germline lookup yields CDR1 MNHEY and CDR2 SVGAGI. This CDR3 has 15 residues. V was pared by 7 bases and J by 0 bases, with 12 bases between. Written as DNA, the CDR3 is TGTGCCAGCACACTCTCCGGGGCAACTAATGAAAAACTGTTTTTT. It yields the protein CASTLSGATNEKLFF.

This clonotype showed up just a few times. The genes are TRBV5-1 and TRBJ2-3; no clear D gene. V was cut by 0 bases and J by 2 bases, with 13 bases left in between. The CDR3 has 16 amino acids. CDR1 is SGHRS and CDR2 is YFSETQ in the germline V gene. The CDR3 DNA is TGCGCCAGCAGCTTGGCCGGTTTGGGTAACACAGATACGCAGTATTTT. Amino acid sequence: CASSLAGLGNTDTQYF.

The V and J genes are TRBV20-1 and TRBJ1-1, with 7 bases that match TRBD1. The length of the CDR3 is 14 residues. V was clipped by 3 bases and J by 1 base; unmatched bases: 5. Germline-derived CDR1 and CDR2 are DFQATT and SNEGSKA (reference sequence). Written as DNA, the CDR3 is TGCAGTGCTAGTAAGGGGGCGGGGAACACTGAAGCTTTCTTT. Translating it yields CSASKGAGNTEAFF.

This clonotype was counted a few times. V gene TRBV7-8 combines with J gene TRBJ2-7; tentatively, D is TRBD1 or TRBD2 (5 bases each). V lost 5 bases and J lost 4, with 9 bases in between. The length of the CDR3 is 12 residues. The germline gives CDR1 SGHVS, CDR2 FQNEAQ. The CDR3 nucleotides are TGTGCCAGCAGCCGGGGCCCGTACGAGCAGTACGTC. Encoded protein: CASSRGPYEQYV.

This clonotype was counted only a few times. This sequence joins TRBV20-1 and TRBJ2-3; 8 bases match TRBD2. Germline CDR1 reads DFQATT; CDR2 reads SNEGSKA (reference sequence). The CDR3 length is 12 residues. CDR3 sequence reads: CTVAGSTDTQYF. The CDR3 region has the DNA TGCACCGTAGCGGGGAGCACAGATACGCAGTATTTT.

This clonotype qualifies as medium-sized. This chain uses TRBV5-1 with TRBJ2-2, with D unresolved. This CDR3 has 16 residues. Trimming cost V 0 bases and J 3 bases, with 12 bases left between them. In germline, CDR1 is SGHRS, CDR2 YFSETQ. CDR3 residues: CASSLAVGAYTGELFF. CDR3 coding DNA: TGCGCCAGCAGCTTGGCGGTTGGAGCCTACACCGGGGAGCTGTTTTTT.

This clonotype appeared many times. The rearrangement joins TRBV10-3 to TRBJ2-5; D may be TRBD2 (6 bases). With 7 bases removed from V and 2 bases from J, the gap between germline ends came to 11 bases. Per the germline V gene, CDR1 is ENHRY and CDR2 is SYGVKD. This CDR3 has 13 residues. The CDR3 loop is CAITRDLQETQYF. The DNA of the CDR3 is TGTGCCATCACCCGGGACTTACAAGAGACCCAGTACTTC.

In this sample, this clonotype turned up a few times. The V gene is TRBV7-3, the J gene TRBJ2-1; D possibly corresponds to TRBD1 (5 bases). Looked up from germline, CDR1 is SGHTA and CDR2 is FQGTGA. Trimming took off 5 bases at V and 9 bases at J, with 11 bases between the two ends. This CDR3 region has 12 residues. CDR3 sequence (DNA): TGTGCCAGCAGCACAGGAAGTCGTGAGCAGTTCTTC. It yields the protein CASSTGSREQFF.

The V and J genes are TRBV6-5 and TRBJ1-2, with TRBD1 identical over 11 bases. In germline, CDR1 is MNHEY, CDR2 SVGAGI. This CDR3 region has 16 residues. V shed 5 bases, J shed 2 bases, and the junction held 7 bases outside the gene matches. CDR3 sequence reads: CASSPGQGVINYGYTF. CDR3 bases: TGTGCCAGCAGTCCGGGACAGGGGGTGATAAACTATGGCTACACCTTC.

This clonotype came up a few times. The J gene is TRBJ1-2, the V gene TRBV12-3 or TRBV12-4; 9 bases agree with TRBD1. The CDR3 covers 17 residues. V lost 5 bases, J lost 4 bases, and 14 bases stayed unmatched. The CDR3 loop is CASSPEGTGYGIYGYTF. DNA of the CDR3: TGTGCCAGCAGTCCCGAGGGGACAGGGTACGGGATCTATGGCTACACCTTC.

This clonotype has a handful of counts. The chain uses TRBV20-1 and TRBJ2-7, with D perhaps TRBD2 (7 bases). The germline V and J ends were trimmed by 1 base and 4 bases, with 14 bases remaining between them. The CDR3 covers 14 residues. Germline CDR1 is DFQATT and CDR2 is SNEGSKA (reference sequence). The CDR3 reads CSARGEGQKYEQYV. CDR3 nucleotides: TGCAGTGCTAGAGGGGAGGGACAAAAATACGAGCAGTACGTC.

This CDR3 is CASSLGFPEYEQYV. CDR3 in DNA: TGTGCCAGCAGTTTAGGGTTTCCGGAATACGAGCAGTACGTC. The chain is built from TRBV12-3 or TRBV12-4 and TRBJ2-7; D unclear. CDR3 length: 14 amino acids. With 1 base removed from V and 4 bases from J, the gap between germline ends came to 11 bases.

The rearrangement links TRBV7-8 to TRBJ2-3; D uncertain. The CDR3 runs to 13 residues. Trimming removed 5 bases from V and 5 bases from J, with 11 bases in between. Germline assignment: CDR1 SGHVS and CDR2 FQNEAQ. CDR3: CASSPPTIDTQYF. CDR3 DNA: TGTGCCAGCAGCCCCCCCACAATAGATACGCAGTATTTT.

The chain is built from TRBV5-6 and TRBJ1-6; tentative D call: TRBD1 (5 bases). The CDR3 runs to 18 residues. Trimming cost V 0 bases and J 4 bases, with 17 bases left between them. Germline CDR1 and CDR2: SGHDT and YYEEEE. DNA of the CDR3: TGTGCCAGCAGCTTGGGGGGACCGTTTGGAGGTTATAATTCACCCCTCCACTTT. Its translation is CASSLGGPFGGYNSPLHF.

This clonotype has a handful of counts. The V gene is TRBV10-3, the J gene TRBJ1-1, with TRBD1 matching 10 bases. In germline, CDR1 is ENHRY, CDR2 SYGVKD. There are 11 residues in the CDR3. V was pared by 4 bases and J by 10 bases, with 0 bases of the junction left unmatched. The CDR3 sequence is CAISGDRGAFF. The CDR3, as DNA: TGTGCCATCAGTGGGGACAGGGGAGCTTTCTTT.

The rearrangement links TRBV21-1 to TRBJ2-2; TRBD2, the table's D call, lacks a check against the DNA. TRBV21-1 is reported as a pseudogene. CDR3 length equals 15 residues. CDR3: CASSKPGLGAGELFF. The CDR3 nucleotides are TGTGCCAGCAGCAAGCCGGGACTAGGGGCCGGGGAGCTGTTTTTT.